The 21 T cell receptor beta chains presented below share a single source sample, sequenced in a study of shared clonotypes between healthy human individuals. Profiled with immunoSEQ multiplex PCR; TCRdb holds only in-frame clones, not every one. In the table there are fewer than 3 million clones, less than 95% of which are singletons. The sample comprised naive CD4+ T cells from PBMCs. The subset here: CD45RA+ positively selected. These receptors originate from a man younger than 35 in good health. Some clones in this sample may be carry-over from other donors' samples.

The chain recombines TRBV7-6 with TRBJ2-7, with D unresolved. The CDR3 extends over 13 amino acids. V lost 1 base and J lost 6, with 10 bases in between. Germline V gene sequence: CDR1 SGHVS, CDR2 FNYEAQ. In DNA form, the CDR3 reads TGTGCCAGCAGCTTAGTAGGTACGGGCGAGCAGTACTTC. Protein: CASSLVGTGEQYF.

V and J are TRBV28 and TRBJ2-1; the D gene is possibly TRBD1 (6 bases). CDR3 length: 15 residues. CDR1 is MDHEN, CDR2 SYDVKM, per germline. V lost 8 bases, J lost 3 bases, and 17 bases lay in between. The CDR3 bases are TGTGCCAGCCGGACAGACCAAGGGGGCTACAATGAGCAGTTCTTC. Protein sequence: CASRTDQGGYNEQFF. Variable domain in full (rest from reference TRBV28 and TRBJ2-1): DVKVTQSSRYLVKRTGEKVFLECVQDMDHENMFWYRQDPGLGLRLIYFSYDVKMKEKGDIPEGYSVSREKKERFSLILESASTNQTSMYLCASRTDQGGYNEQFFGPGTRLTVL.

The chain recombines TRBV2 with TRBJ1-2, with TRBD1 identical over 8 bases. V trimming: 1 base; J trimming: 8 bases; junction bases outside the gene matches: 6. Per the germline V gene, CDR1 is SNHLY and CDR2 is FYNNEI. The CDR3 is 14 amino acids. The CDR3 spells CASSEGTGSVGYTF. The CDR3 DNA is TGTGCCAGCAGTGAAGGGACAGGGTCGGTCGGCTACACCTTC.

On this clone itself: Other nucleotide sequences from this sample produce the same CDR3. The V gene is TRBV5-6, the J gene TRBJ2-5; D call uncertain. The CDR3 covers 13 residues. V was shortened by 0 bases and J by 2 bases, with 5 bases between the two germline ends. CDR1 SGHDT and CDR2 YYEEEE come from the germline V gene. CDR3 in DNA: TGTGCCAGCAGCTTGGGACCTCAAGAGACCCAGTACTTC. This encodes CASSLGPQETQYF.

The CDR3 nucleotides read TGTGCCATCAGTGCCGGACAGGGCTATGGCTACACCTTC. Protein: CAISAGQGYGYTF. The rearrangement links TRBV10-3 to TRBJ1-2; TRBD1 matches at 8 bases. In germline, CDR1 is ENHRY, CDR2 SYGVKD. The CDR3 spans 13 residues. V was clipped by 4 bases and J by 4 bases; unmatched bases: 2.

The genes are TRBV5-4 and TRBJ2-1; D is perhaps TRBD1 (6 bases). This CDR3 has 15 amino acids. V was clipped by 0 bases and J by 2 bases, with 9 bases between them. Germline V lookup: CDR1 SGHNT, CDR2 YYREEE (reference sequence). This chain's CDR3 is CASSLGGTTYNEQFF. CDR3 in DNA: TGTGCCAGCAGCTTGGGAGGGACAACCTACAATGAGCAGTTCTTC.

The genes are TRBV28 and TRBJ2-7; 10 positions agree with TRBD1. CDR3 length: 15 residues. Trimming at V came to 6 bases and at J to 3 bases, leaving 8 bases not matched to a gene. Germline-derived CDR1 and CDR2 are MDHEN and SYDVKM. The CDR3 protein is CASSAHDRGLYEQYF. The CDR3 DNA follows: TGTGCCAGCAGCGCCCACGACAGGGGGCTCTACGAGCAGTACTTC.

V and J are TRBV6-4 and TRBJ1-4, with D possibly matching TRBD1 (5 bases). The CDR3 consists of 14 residues. Per germline, CDR1 MRHNA and CDR2 SNTAGT. The V and J ends lost 5 bases and 6 bases respectively, with 13 bases between them. The CDR3: CASSKQTGDEKLFF. CDR3 DNA sequence: TGTGCCAGCAGTAAACAAACGGGGGATGAAAAACTGTTTTTT.

The chain uses TRBV28 and TRBJ2-7, with 7 nucleotides matching TRBD2. Germline CDR1 and CDR2: MDHEN and SYDVKM. CDR3 size: 18 residues. The J segment lost 0 bases and the V segment lost 1 base, leaving 12 bases of the junction unmatched. The CDR3 loop is CASSLSGYAGTISYEQYF. CDR3 sequence (DNA): TGTGCCAGCAGTTTATCGGGTTACGCAGGGACTATCTCCTACGAGCAGTACTTC.

V usage is TRBV5-1 and J usage is TRBJ1-1; unclear D gene. Germline CDR1 and CDR2: SGHRS and YFSETQ. The CDR3 spans 14 residues. V was cut by 3 bases and J by 1 base, with 10 bases left in between. The CDR3 is CASSSHMTNTEAFF. The CDR3 region has the DNA TGCGCCAGCAGCTCACACATGACGAACACTGAAGCTTTCTTT.

As concerns this clone: This same CDR3 is encoded by further DNA sequences in the sample. The chain recombines TRBV28 with TRBJ1-5; 8 bases agree with TRBD1. From germline, CDR1 is MDHEN and CDR2 SYDVKM. V lost 5 bases to trimming and J lost 6 bases; unmatched junction nucleotides: 9. This CDR3 is 15 amino acids long. CDR3 coding DNA: TGTGCCAGCAGTCTCCCCGGACAGGGAGGTCAGCCCCAGCATTTT. Translation: CASSLPGQGGQPQHF.

The V gene is TRBV6-5, the J gene TRBJ2-7; D may be TRBD2 (5 bases). Trimming shortened V by 5 bases and J by 9 bases, and 14 bases separated the two germline ends. This CDR3 has 12 residues. Germline lookup yields CDR1 MNHEY and CDR2 SVGAGI. CDR3 protein: CASSPRGSGQYF. CDR3 sequence (DNA): TGTGCCAGCAGTCCCCGTGGAAGCGGGCAGTACTTC.

The chain carries TRBV6-1 and TRBJ1-4, with D hard to call. The CDR3 is made up of 15 amino acids. V was shortened by 0 bases and J by 7 bases, with 12 bases between the two germline ends. The V gene's germline CDR1 is MNHNS and CDR2 SASEGT. The CDR3 region is CASSEARAVGEKLFF. The CDR3 coding sequence is TGTGCCAGCAGTGAAGCGAGGGCTGTAGGTGAAAAACTGTTTTTT.

CDR3 region: CASSSPGLSTGELFF. CDR3 bases: TGTGCCAGCAGTTCCCCAGGTTTATCCACCGGGGAGCTGTTTTTT. The rearrangement joins TRBV6-5 to TRBJ2-2; D gene unclear. CDR1 and CDR2 (germline): MNHEY, SVGAGI. With 4 bases removed from V and 4 bases from J, the gap between germline ends came to 13 bases. The CDR3 contains 15 residues.

The CDR3 DNA reads TGTGCCAGCAGCTTGGTGGCGGCGCAAGAGACCCAGTACTTC. This sequence encodes CASSLVAAQETQYF. This chain connects TRBV5-6 to TRBJ2-5; no definite D call. Germline V CDR1 and CDR2: SGHDT, YYEEEE. Trimming stripped 0 bases from V and 2 bases from J, with 8 bases between. This CDR3 region has 14 residues.

Remarks on this clone: The sample contains more than one DNA sequence encoding this CDR3. The chain employs TRBV5-4 and TRBJ2-5; 7 bases are a match to TRBD2. V lost 4 bases and J lost 1; bases outside the gene matches: 1. From germline, CDR1 is SGHNT and CDR2 YYREEE (reference sequence). This CDR3 is built from 13 residues. The CDR3 coding sequence is TGTGCCAGCAGCGGGGGGGTCCAAGAGACCCAGTACTTC. Its protein product is CASSGGVQETQYF.

V is TRBV28 and J is TRBJ1-5; D is perhaps TRBD1 (5 bases). CDR3 length: 13 amino acids. V lost 8 bases and J lost 4, with 12 bases in between. Germline V lookup: CDR1 MDHEN, CDR2 SYDVKM. The CDR3 is CASGYKGNQPQHF. The CDR3, as DNA: TGTGCCAGCGGTTATAAGGGGAATCAGCCCCAGCATTTT.

Only one count was recorded for this clone. The chain has TRBV18 and TRBJ2-2; possible D gene TRBD2, 5 bases. The CDR3 covers 14 residues. Trimming shortened V by 0 bases and J by 6 bases, and 8 bases separated the two germline ends. Germline-derived CDR1 and CDR2 are KGHSH and LQKENI. The chain's CDR3 is CASSPPGSSGELFF. The DNA for the CDR3 is TGTGCCAGCTCACCACCGGGGAGTTCCGGGGAGCTGTTTTTT.

The rearrangement links TRBV6-6 to TRBJ1-2, with D possibly matching TRBD1 (5 bases). The CDR3 loop spans 14 amino acids. Deletions cut 2 bases from V and 8 bases from J, with 15 bases between. Germline values: CDR1 MNHNY, CDR2 SVGAGI (reference sequence). CDR3 loop: CASSYTLGVGGYTF. The CDR3 region has the DNA TGTGCCAGCAGTTACACCCTAGGGGTGGGAGGCTACACCTTC.

This clone was found once. The J gene is TRBJ2-2, the V gene TRBV2; maybe TRBD2 (6 bases). This CDR3 is built from 16 residues. Trimming shortened V by 3 bases and J by 0 bases, and 11 bases separated the two germline ends. In germline, CDR1 is SNHLY, CDR2 FYNNEI. This CDR3 is CASSDGLASNTGELFF. The DNA of the CDR3 is TGTGCCAGCAGTGATGGGCTAGCGTCGAACACCGGGGAGCTGTTTTTT.

As concerns this clone: Other DNA sequences from this sample encode an identical CDR3 as well. The chain links TRBV28 to TRBJ2-5, with 8 bases matching TRBD2. The V and J ends lost 4 bases and 3 bases, in that order; junction bases with no gene match: 4. Germline CDR1 is MDHEN and CDR2 is SYDVKM. The CDR3 consists of 14 residues. This CDR3 reads CASSSPGGEETQYF. The CDR3 region has the DNA TGTGCCAGCAGTTCACCCGGGGGGGAAGAGACCCAGTACTTC.